This record looks at one T cell receptor (beta chain) sequence and its context. Its antigen is currently unknown. These data originate in a study of radiation and T cells in renal cell carcinoma. Study-wide context: Nephrectomy followed 15 Gy stereotactic body radiation by 4 weeks. General study results and limits: From baseline, blood top tumor clonotypes peaked at 2 weeks post-radiation. Pretreatment tumor biopsies were lacking, so baseline clonotypes are unknown.

Time point reported: blood 2 weeks post-SBRT. Treatment here: 15 Gy SBRT to primary tumor, nephrectomy 4 weeks later. Radiation-treated patients gave blood at baseline, week 2 and week 4. The CDR3 has 13 amino acids. The V gene's germline CDR1 is SGHRS and CDR2 YFSETQ. V lost 0 bases and J lost 9, with 10 bases in between. The assay was immunoSEQ multiplex PCR, and TCRdb's table has in-frame clones only and misses some. The sample has around 120,000 clones, 80% to 90% seen once; the top ten hold approximately 2%. The clonotype comes from an older woman with renal cell carcinoma. Specimen: blood, collected from a patient whose treatment included radiotherapy and nephrectomy. The chain joins TRBV5-1 to TRBJ2-1, with D perhaps matching TRBD2 (5 bases). The CDR3 spells CASSLVESGEQFF. The CDR3 DNA is TGCGCCAGCAGCTTGGTCGAGAGCGGTGAGCAGTTCTTC.